This record looks at one T cell receptor (beta chain) sequence and its context. Its matching antigen is unknown. The sample contains more than one DNA sequence encoding this CDR3. The sample belongs to a study of shared clonotypes between healthy human individuals. Across the study: A couple of women and a few men aged 18 to 49 served as donors.

Sequencing was performed with immunoSEQ multiplex PCR; in TCRdb, only in-frame clones are kept and a portion is missing. This repertoire shows around 2.1 million clones, just over 90% found once; its top ten account for over 1.5%. Naivety among CD8 cells was defined by CD45RO negativity and positive CCR7 selection, thereby excluding terminally differentiated effector memory CD45RA+ cells. All of the donors resided in Nashville, Tennessee, and each was a Caucasian adult. This CDR3 has 13 amino acids. Germline V gene lookup returns CDR1 MNHEY and CDR2 SMNVEV (reference sequence). V was shortened by 2 bases and J by 4 bases, with 6 bases between the two germline ends. Study-level findings and limits: The genetic and exposure-history diversity represented was limited by few donors. Across subsets, estimated richness was generally greater for naive than for memory populations.

The specimen sequenced was naive CD8+ T cells from PBMCs. The chain has TRBV27 and TRBJ2-1; D not resolved. This clonotype was obtained from a man between 18 and 29 years old in good health. Some clones in this sample may be carry-over from other donors' samples. The CDR3: CASSLGIYNEQFF. CDR3 DNA sequence: TGTGCCAGCAGTTTAGGTATTTACAATGAGCAGTTCTTC.